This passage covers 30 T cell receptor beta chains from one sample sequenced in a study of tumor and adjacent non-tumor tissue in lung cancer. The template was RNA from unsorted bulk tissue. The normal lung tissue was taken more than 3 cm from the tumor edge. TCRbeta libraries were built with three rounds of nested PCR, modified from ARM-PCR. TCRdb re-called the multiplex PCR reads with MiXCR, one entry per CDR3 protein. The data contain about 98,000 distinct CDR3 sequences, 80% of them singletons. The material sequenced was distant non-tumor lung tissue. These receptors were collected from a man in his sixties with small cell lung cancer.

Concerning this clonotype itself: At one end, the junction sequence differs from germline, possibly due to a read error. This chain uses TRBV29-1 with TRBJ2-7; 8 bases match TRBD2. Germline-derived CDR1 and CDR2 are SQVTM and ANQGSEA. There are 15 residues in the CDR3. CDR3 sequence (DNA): TGCAGCGTTGCCCCGACGTCGCTAGCGGGTAGAGAGCAGTGCTTC. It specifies CSVAPTSLAGREQCF.

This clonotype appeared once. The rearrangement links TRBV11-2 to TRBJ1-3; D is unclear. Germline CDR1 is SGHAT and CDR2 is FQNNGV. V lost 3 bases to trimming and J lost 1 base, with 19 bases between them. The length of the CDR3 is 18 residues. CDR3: CASSFSASGPRSGNTIYF. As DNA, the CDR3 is TGTGCCAGCAGCTTCAGCGCGTCAGGTCCGAGATCTGGAAACACCATATATTTT.

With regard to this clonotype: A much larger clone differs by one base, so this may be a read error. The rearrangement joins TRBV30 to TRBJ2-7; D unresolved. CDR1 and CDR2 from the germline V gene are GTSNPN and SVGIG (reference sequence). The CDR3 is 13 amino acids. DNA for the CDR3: TGTGCCTGGAGTGAGGGAAGCTCCTACAAGCAGTACTTC. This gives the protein CAWSEGSSYKQYF. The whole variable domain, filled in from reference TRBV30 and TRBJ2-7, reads SQTIHQWPATLVQPVGSPLSLECTVEGTSNPNLYWYRQAAGRGLQLLFYSVGIGQISSEVPQNLSASRPQDRQFILSSKKLLLSDSGFYLCAWSEGSSYKQYFGPGTRLTVT.

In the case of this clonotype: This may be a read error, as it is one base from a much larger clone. The CDR3 loop reads CIASRGTSNQPQHF. The CDR3 coding sequence is TGCATTGCTAGTAGAGGGACTAGCAATCAGCCCCAGCATTTT. V is TRBV20-1 and J is TRBJ1-5, with D tentatively TRBD1 (5 bases). The CDR3 sequence is 14 residues long. Germline V CDR1 and CDR2: DFQATT, SNEGSKA (reference sequence).

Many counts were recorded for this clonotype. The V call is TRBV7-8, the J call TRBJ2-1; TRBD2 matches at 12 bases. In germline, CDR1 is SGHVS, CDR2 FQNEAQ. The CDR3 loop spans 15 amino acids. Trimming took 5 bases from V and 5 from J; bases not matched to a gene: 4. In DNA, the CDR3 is TGTGCCAGCAGCCAAGGACTAGCGGGAAACAATGAGCAGTTCTTC. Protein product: CASSQGLAGNNEQFF.

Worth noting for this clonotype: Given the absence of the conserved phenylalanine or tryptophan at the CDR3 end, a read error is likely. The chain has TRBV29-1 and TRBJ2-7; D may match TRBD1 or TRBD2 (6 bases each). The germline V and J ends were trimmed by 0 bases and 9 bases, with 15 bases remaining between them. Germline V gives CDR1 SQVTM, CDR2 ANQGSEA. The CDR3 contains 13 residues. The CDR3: CSVEDLGGPGQYL. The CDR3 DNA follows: TGCAGCGTTGAAGATCTTGGGGGGCCGGGGCAGTACCTC.

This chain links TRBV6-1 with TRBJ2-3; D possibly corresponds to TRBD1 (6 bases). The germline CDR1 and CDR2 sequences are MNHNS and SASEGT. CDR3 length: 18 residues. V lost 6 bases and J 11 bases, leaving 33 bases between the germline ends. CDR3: CASSFPGAELLGSEQQYF. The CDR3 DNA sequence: TGTGCCAGCAGCTTCCCAGGGGCGGAACTCTTGGGCTCGGAGCAGCAGTATTTT.

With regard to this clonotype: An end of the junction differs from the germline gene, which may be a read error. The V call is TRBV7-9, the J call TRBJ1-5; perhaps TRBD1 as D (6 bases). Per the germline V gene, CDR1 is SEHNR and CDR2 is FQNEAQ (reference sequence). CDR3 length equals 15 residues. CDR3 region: CANSATGNWNQSQHF. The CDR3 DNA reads TGTGCCAACAGCGCCACAGGGAATTGGAATCAGTCCCAGCATTTT.

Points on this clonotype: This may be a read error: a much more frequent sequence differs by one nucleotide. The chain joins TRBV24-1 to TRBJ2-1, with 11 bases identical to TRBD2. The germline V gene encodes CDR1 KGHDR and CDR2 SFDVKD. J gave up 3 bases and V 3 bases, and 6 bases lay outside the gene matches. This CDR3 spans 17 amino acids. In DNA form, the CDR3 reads TGTGCCACCAGTGATAGGGGGACTAGCGGAAACTACAATGAGCAGTTCTTC. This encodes CATSDRGTSGNYNEQFF.

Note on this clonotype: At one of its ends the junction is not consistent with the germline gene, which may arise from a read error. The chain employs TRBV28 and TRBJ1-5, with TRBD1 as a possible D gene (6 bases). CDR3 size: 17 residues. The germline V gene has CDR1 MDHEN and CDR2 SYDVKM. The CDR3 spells CASTLGFGGAGNQPQHF. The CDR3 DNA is TGTGCCAGCACTTTAGGGTTTGGGGGGGCCGGCAATCAGCCCCAACATTTT.

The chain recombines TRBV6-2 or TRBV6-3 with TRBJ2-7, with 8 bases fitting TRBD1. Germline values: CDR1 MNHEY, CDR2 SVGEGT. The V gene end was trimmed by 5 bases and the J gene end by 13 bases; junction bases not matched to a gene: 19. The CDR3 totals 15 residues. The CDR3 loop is CASSGPGDRLREHYF. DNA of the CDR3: TGTGCCAGCAGTGGTCCGGGGGACAGGCTGAGGGAACACTACTTC.

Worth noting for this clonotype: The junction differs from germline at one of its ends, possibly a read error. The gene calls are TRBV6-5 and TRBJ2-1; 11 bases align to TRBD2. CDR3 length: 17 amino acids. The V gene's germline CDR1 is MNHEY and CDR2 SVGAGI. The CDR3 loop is CASSYSMWGLADNKQFF. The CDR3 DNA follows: TGTGCCAGCAGTTACTCGATGTGGGGACTAGCGGACAATAAGCAATTCTTC.

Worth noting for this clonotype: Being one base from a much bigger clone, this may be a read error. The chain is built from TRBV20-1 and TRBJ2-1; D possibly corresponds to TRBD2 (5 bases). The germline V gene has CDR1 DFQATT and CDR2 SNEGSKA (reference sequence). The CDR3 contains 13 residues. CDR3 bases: TGCAGCGCCATCCCCCGGGGTTGGGGTGAGCAGTTCTTC. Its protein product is CSAIPRGWGEQFF.

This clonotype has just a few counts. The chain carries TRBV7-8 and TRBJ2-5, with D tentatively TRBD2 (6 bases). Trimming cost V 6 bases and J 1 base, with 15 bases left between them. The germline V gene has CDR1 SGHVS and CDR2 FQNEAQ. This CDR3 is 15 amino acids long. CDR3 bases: TGTGCCAGCAGGTCCGGGACTCTAATCCAAGAGACCCAGTACTTC. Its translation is CASRSGTLIQETQYF.

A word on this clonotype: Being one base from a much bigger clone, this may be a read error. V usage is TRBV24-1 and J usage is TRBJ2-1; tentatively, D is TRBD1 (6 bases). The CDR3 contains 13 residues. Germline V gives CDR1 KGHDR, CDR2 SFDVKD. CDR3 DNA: TGTGCCACCAGTGATGGGACACGCGATGAGCAGTCCTTC. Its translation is CATSDGTRDEQSF.

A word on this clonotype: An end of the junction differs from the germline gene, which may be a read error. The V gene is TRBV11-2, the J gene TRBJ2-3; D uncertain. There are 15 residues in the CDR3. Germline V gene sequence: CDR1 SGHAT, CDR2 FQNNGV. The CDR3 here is CVSSLWWVGTDTQYF. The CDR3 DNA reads TGTGTCAGCAGCTTATGGTGGGTAGGCACAGATACGCAGTATTTT. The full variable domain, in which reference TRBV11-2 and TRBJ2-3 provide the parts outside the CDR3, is EAGVAQSPRYKIIEKRQSVAFWCNPISGHATLYWYQQILGQGPKLLIQFQNNGVVDDSQLPKDRFSAERLKGVDSTLKIQPAKLEDSAVYLCVSSLWWVGTDTQYFGPGTRLTVL.

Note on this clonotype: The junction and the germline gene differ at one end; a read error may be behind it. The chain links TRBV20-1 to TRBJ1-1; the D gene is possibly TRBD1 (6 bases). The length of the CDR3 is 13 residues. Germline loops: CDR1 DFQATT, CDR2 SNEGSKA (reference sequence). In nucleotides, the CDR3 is TGCAATGCTATATCAGGGGCTAACACTGAAGCTTTCTTT. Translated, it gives CNAISGANTEAFF.

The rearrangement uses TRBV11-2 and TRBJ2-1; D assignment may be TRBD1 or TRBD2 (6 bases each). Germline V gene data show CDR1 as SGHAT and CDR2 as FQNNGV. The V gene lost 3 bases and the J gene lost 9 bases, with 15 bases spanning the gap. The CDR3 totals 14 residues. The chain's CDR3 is CASSFAAGEVEQFF. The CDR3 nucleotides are TGTGCCAGCAGCTTTGCGGCAGGGGAGGTTGAGCAGTTCTTC.

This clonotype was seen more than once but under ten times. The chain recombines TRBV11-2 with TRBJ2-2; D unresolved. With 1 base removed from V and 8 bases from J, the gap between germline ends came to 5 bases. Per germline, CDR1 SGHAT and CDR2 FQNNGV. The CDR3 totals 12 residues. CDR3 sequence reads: CASSLGLGELFF. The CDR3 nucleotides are TGTGCCAGCAGCTTAGGTTTAGGGGAGCTGTTTTTT.

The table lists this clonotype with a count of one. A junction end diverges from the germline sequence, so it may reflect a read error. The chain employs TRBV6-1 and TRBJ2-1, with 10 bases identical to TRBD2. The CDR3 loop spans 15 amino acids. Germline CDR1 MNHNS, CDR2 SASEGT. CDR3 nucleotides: TGTACCAGCAGTGGACTAGCGGAGACCTACAATGAGCAGTTCTTC. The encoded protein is CTSSGLAETYNEQFF.

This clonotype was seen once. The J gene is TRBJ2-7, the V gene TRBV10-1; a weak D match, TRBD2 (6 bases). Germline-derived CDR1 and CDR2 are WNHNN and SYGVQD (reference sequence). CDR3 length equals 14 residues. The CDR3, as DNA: TGCGGCAGCAGTGAAGGAGGGAACCCTAACGAGCGGTACGTC. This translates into CGSSEGGNPNERYV.

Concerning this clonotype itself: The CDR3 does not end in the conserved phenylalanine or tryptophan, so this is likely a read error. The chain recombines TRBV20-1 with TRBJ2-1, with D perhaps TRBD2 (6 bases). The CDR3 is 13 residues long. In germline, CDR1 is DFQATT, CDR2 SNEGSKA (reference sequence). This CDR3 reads CSGLGGEYNKQFI. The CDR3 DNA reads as TGTAGTGGTTTGGGCGGGGAATACAATAAGCAGTTCATC.

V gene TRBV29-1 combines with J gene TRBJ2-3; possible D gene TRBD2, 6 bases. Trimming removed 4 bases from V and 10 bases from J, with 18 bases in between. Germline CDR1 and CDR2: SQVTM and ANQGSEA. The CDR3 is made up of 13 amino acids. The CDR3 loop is CSVVYGSWDAQYF. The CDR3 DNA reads TGCAGCGTTGTTTACGGGAGTTGGGATGCGCAGTATTTT.

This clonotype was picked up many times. The CDR3 sequence: CASSEVPSDEQFF. CDR3 bases: TGCGCCAGCAGTGAAGTACCTTCGGATGAGCAGTTCTTC. The V gene is TRBV4-1, the J gene TRBJ2-1; D is unclear. The CDR3 is made up of 13 amino acids. CDR1 is MGHRA, CDR2 YSYEKL, per germline. The V end lost 6 bases, the J end lost 8 bases, and 14 bases lay between the germline ends.

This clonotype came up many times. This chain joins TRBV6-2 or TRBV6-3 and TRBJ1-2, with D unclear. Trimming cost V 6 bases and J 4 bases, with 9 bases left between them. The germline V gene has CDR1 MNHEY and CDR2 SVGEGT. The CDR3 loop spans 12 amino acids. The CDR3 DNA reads TGTGCCAGCAGAGAGGGTGGCTATGGCTACACCTTC. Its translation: CASREGGYGYTF.

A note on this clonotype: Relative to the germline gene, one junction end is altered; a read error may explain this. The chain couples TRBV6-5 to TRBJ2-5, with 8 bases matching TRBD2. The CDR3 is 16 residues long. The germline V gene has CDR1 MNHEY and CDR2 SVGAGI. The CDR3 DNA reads TGTGCCAGTAGTTACTCGGGGGGGGCGCCCCGAGAGATCCAGTACTTC. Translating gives CASSYSGGAPREIQYF.

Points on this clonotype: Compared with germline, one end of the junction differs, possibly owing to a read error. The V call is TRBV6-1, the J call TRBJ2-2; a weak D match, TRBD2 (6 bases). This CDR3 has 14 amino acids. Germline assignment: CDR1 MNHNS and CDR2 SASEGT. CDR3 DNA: TGTGCCACAAAACGTGACCCCGCCACCGGGGGGCTGTTTTTT. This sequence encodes CATKRDPATGGLFF.

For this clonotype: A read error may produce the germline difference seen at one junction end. The CDR3 DNA sequence: TGTGCCAGCAATTACTCGTTCTGGGGACTAGCGGACAATGAGCAGTACTTC. Its protein product is CASNYSFWGLADNEQYF. This rearrangement joins TRBV6-5 to TRBJ2-1; the match to TRBD2 covers 11 bases. The J call is doubtful: the DNA matches TRBJ2-7 better. Germline V gene sequence: CDR1 MNHEY, CDR2 SVGAGI. The CDR3 consists of 17 residues.

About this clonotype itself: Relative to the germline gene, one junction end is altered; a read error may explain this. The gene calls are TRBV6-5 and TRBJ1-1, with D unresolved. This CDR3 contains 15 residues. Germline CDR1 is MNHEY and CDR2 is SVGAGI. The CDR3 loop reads CASSANSQGNNEAFF. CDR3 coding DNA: TGTGCCAGCAGTGCAAACTCACAAGGAAACAATGAAGCTTTCTTC.

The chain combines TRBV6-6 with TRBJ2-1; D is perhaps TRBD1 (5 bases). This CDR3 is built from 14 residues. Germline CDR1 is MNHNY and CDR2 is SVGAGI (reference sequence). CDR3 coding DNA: TGTGTCAGTAGACAGACCCACACCCACAATGAGCAGTTCTTC. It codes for CVSRQTHTHNEQFF.